This TCR beta chain was recorded in a study of blood T cells in healthy people across ages. A second 7 to 11 cycle PCR used barcoded and J-beta primers. One entry per CDR3 protein, called by TCRdb with MiXCR from the 5' RACE reads. The data show over 550,000 distinct CDR3 sequences, about 30% seen once. Germline lookup yields CDR1 SGHTA and CDR2 FQGNSA. Deletions cut 1 base from V and 4 bases from J, with 14 bases between. CDR3 length equals 15 residues. Those donating, healthy Caucasian individuals from Russia, were aged about 6 to 100. The receptor's source is a woman of 80 years or more in good health. The sample comprised blood. The V gene is TRBV7-2, the J gene TRBJ2-7; no firm D call. CDR3 loop: CASSLEGYKEYEQYF. CDR3 in DNA: TGTGCCAGCAGCTTAGAAGGGTACAAGGAATACGAGCAGTACTTC.